One and the same sample provided the 28 T cell receptor beta chains below, sequenced in a study of T cells in tuberculosis. Data came from immunoSEQ multiplex PCR; TCRdb stores just in-frame clones and leaves some out. The sample carries about 7,700 clones, approximately 95% recorded once. The sequenced material came from PBMCs. The receptors come from an adult with tuberculosis.

This chain uses TRBV6-1 with TRBJ2-5, with D possibly matching TRBD2 (6 bases). Per germline, CDR1 MNHNS and CDR2 SASEGT. This CDR3 comprises 14 residues. With 2 bases removed from V and 5 bases from J, the gap between germline ends came to 12 bases. CDR3 sequence reads: CASSEYGGMETQYF. The CDR3 DNA reads as TGTGCCAGCAGTGAATACGGGGGAATGGAGACCCAGTACTTC.

The chain employs TRBV4-2 and TRBJ2-4, with 7 positions matching TRBD1. V was clipped by 0 bases and J by 0 bases; unmatched bases: 8. The CDR3 length is 18 residues. Germline V CDR1 and CDR2: LGHNA, YNFKEQ. CDR3 bases: TGTGCCAGCAGCCAAGACGTGGGCCAGGGGGAAGCCAAAAACATTCAGTACTTC. Residues: CASSQDVGQGEAKNIQYF.

This clone appeared a few times. The rearrangement uses TRBV6-1 and TRBJ1-3; 7 bases fit TRBD1. After removal of 4 bases from V and 1 base from J, the junction contained 4 bases not matched to a gene. Germline loops: CDR1 MNHNS, CDR2 SASEGT. The CDR3 is 15 amino acids. The CDR3 region is CASSVLQGSGNTIYF. The CDR3 DNA reads as TGTGCCAGCAGTGTACTACAGGGGTCTGGAAACACCATATATTTT.

The rearrangement links TRBV10-3 to TRBJ1-2, with 9 nucleotides matching TRBD1. CDR3 length equals 16 residues. The V segment lost 7 bases and the J segment 8 bases; nucleotides outside the gene matches: 17. Looked up from germline, CDR1 is ENHRY and CDR2 is SYGVKD. This CDR3 is CAITPGTGIWEGGYTF. The CDR3 DNA reads TGTGCCATCACCCCTGGGACAGGGATTTGGGAAGGGGGCTACACCTTC.

This sequence joins TRBV7-2 and TRBJ2-7, with 10 bases matching TRBD2. This CDR3 is 14 amino acids long. V shed 5 bases, J shed 2 bases, and the junction held 3 bases outside the gene matches. CDR1 and CDR2 (germline): SGHTA, FQGNSA. The CDR3 sequence is CASSLLAGTYEQYF. CDR3 bases: TGTGCCAGCAGCCTACTAGCGGGGACCTACGAGCAGTACTTC. Full variable domain (outside the CDR3, taken from reference TRBV7-2 and TRBJ2-7): GAGVSQSPSNKVTEKGKDVELRCDPISGHTALYWYRQSLGQGLEFLIYFQGNSAPDKSGLPSDRFSAERTGGSVSTLTIQRTQQEDSAVYLCASSLLAGTYEQYFGPGTRLTVT.

The chain has TRBV5-1 and TRBJ1-1; perhaps TRBD1 as D (6 bases). V was pared by 4 bases and J by 1 base, with 11 bases between. This CDR3 has 14 residues. Germline CDR1 is SGHRS and CDR2 is YFSETQ. The CDR3 DNA sequence: TGCGCCAGCAGCCAGAGGACAGAGAACACTGAAGCTTTCTTT. Protein: CASSQRTENTEAFF.

This clone was found once. The chain recombines TRBV2 with TRBJ2-2, with unresolved D. The germline CDR1 and CDR2 sequences are SNHLY and FYNNEI. The CDR3 is 11 amino acids. Trimming cost V 7 bases and J 7 bases, with 7 bases left between them. The DNA of the CDR3 is TGTGCCAGCAAACTGTTCGGGGAGCTGTTTTTT. Translation: CASKLFGELFF. Filled out from reference TRBV2 and TRBJ2-2, the complete variable domain reads EPEVTQTPSHQVTQMGQEVILRCVPISNHLYFYWYRQILGQKVEFLVSFYNNEISEKSEIFDDQFSVERPDGSNFTLKIRSTKLEDSAMYFCASKLFGELFFGEGSRLTVL.

The V gene is TRBV5-1, the J gene TRBJ2-5; 11 positions agree with TRBD1. Germline CDR1 is SGHRS and CDR2 is YFSETQ. V dropped 4 bases and J dropped 5; count of bases not matched to a gene: 10. This CDR3 spans 16 amino acids. Here the CDR3 reads CASSPRTGGVGETQYF. CDR3 DNA: TGCGCCAGCAGCCCAAGGACAGGGGGCGTAGGGGAGACCCAGTACTTC.

The rearrangement links TRBV2 to TRBJ1-1; D is unresolved. V shed 7 bases and J shed 2 bases, with 5 bases lying between them. The CDR3 sequence is 11 residues long. CDR1 SNHLY and CDR2 FYNNEI come from the germline V gene. The CDR3: CASNSNTEAFF. The DNA for the CDR3 is TGTGCCAGCAATTCTAACACTGAAGCTTTCTTT. Combining the CDR3 with reference TRBV2 and TRBJ1-1 gives the whole variable domain EPEVTQTPSHQVTQMGQEVILRCVPISNHLYFYWYRQILGQKVEFLVSFYNNEISEKSEIFDDQFSVERPDGSNFTLKIRSTKLEDSAMYFCASNSNTEAFFGQGTRLTVV.

The chain is built from TRBV5-1 and TRBJ2-2, with D tentatively TRBD2 (5 bases). V was shortened by 4 bases and J by 0 bases, with 16 bases between the two germline ends. The CDR3 has 17 residues. Germline lookup yields CDR1 SGHRS and CDR2 YFSETQ. The DNA for the CDR3 is TGCGCCAGCAGCCCCTCTGCTGACGGGACGAACACCGGGGAGCTGTTTTTT. It yields the protein CASSPSADGTNTGELFF.

The rearrangement links TRBV11-2 to TRBJ2-5; no definite D call. The CDR3 has 15 amino acids. V was cut by 2 bases and J by 5 bases, with 15 bases left in between. Germline V gives CDR1 SGHAT, CDR2 FQNNGV. The CDR3 spells CASSLILPPKETQYF. CDR3 coding DNA: TGTGCCAGCAGCTTAATACTGCCCCCGAAGGAGACCCAGTACTTC.

The gene calls are TRBV19 and TRBJ1-1, with a possible D match to TRBD1 (5 bases). The CDR3 is made up of 15 amino acids. In germline, CDR1 is LNHDA, CDR2 SQIVND (reference sequence). Trimming removed 3 bases at V and 5 bases at J, with 16 bases between. As DNA, the CDR3 is TGTGCCAGTAGTATGGCCCTTCGGGGGTATACTGAAGCTTTCTTT. Translated, it gives CASSMALRGYTEAFF.

The gene calls are TRBV18 and TRBJ2-2; TRBD1 aligns across 9 bases. CDR1 is KGHSH, CDR2 LQKENI, per germline. V shed 4 bases, J shed 6 bases, and the junction held 6 bases outside the gene matches. The CDR3 has 15 residues. The CDR3 here is CASSRRTGEAGELFF. The CDR3 coding sequence is TGTGCCAGCTCACGCCGGACAGGGGAGGCCGGGGAGCTGTTTTTT.

The rearrangement uses TRBV14 and TRBJ2-3, with D maybe TRBD1 (6 bases). The germline V and J ends were trimmed by 4 bases and 5 bases, with 16 bases remaining between them. This CDR3 comprises 15 residues. Germline V gene sequence: CDR1 SGHDN, CDR2 FVKESK. This CDR3 is CASSPTQGPKDTQYF. In DNA, the CDR3 is TGTGCCAGCAGCCCGACACAGGGTCCCAAAGATACGCAGTATTTT. The full variable domain, completed using reference TRBV14 and TRBJ2-3, is EAGVTQFPSHSVIEKGQTVTLRCDPISGHDNLYWYRRVMGKEIKFLLHFVKESKQDESGMPNNRFLAERTGGTYSTLKVQPAELEDSGVYFCASSPTQGPKDTQYFGPGTRLTVL.

This chain joins TRBV28 and TRBJ1-1; D remains ambiguous. V was trimmed by 6 bases and J by 5 bases, leaving 19 bases between them. The CDR3 is 15 residues long. Germline CDR1 is MDHEN and CDR2 is SYDVKM. CDR3 protein: CASSLPPSHRTEAFF. The CDR3 DNA sequence: TGTGCCAGCAGCTTACCCCCCTCGCACCGGACTGAAGCTTTCTTT.

The V and J genes are TRBV10-3 and TRBJ1-1; a possible D gene is TRBD1 (6 bases). The V gene lost 7 bases and the J gene lost 4 bases, with 13 bases spanning the gap. The CDR3 has 13 amino acids. Germline assignment: CDR1 ENHRY and CDR2 SYGVKD. The chain's CDR3 is CAITVQGSTEAFF. The CDR3 DNA follows: TGTGCCATCACGGTACAGGGTAGCACTGAAGCTTTCTTT.

By share, this clone counts as large. V gene TRBV15 combines with J gene TRBJ2-7; a possible D gene is TRBD1 (6 bases). The CDR3 runs to 14 residues. The germline V and J ends were trimmed by 1 base and 2 bases, with 9 bases remaining between them. CDR1 and CDR2 (germline): LNHNV, YYDKDF (reference sequence). The CDR3: CATSRARGPYEQYF. For the CDR3, the DNA is TGTGCCACCAGCAGAGCCAGGGGACCCTACGAGCAGTACTTC.

The chain employs TRBV19 and TRBJ2-3, with a tentative D call TRBD2 (5 bases). The CDR3 contains 17 residues. V gave up 7 bases and J gave up 3 bases, with 23 bases separating them. The germline CDR1 and CDR2 sequences are LNHDA and SQIVND (reference sequence). The CDR3 is CASKNWAERSRTDTQYF. DNA of the CDR3: TGTGCCAGTAAAAACTGGGCAGAGCGGAGTAGGACAGATACGCAGTATTTT.

This chain uses TRBV6-4 with TRBJ2-4, with TRBD1 identical over 10 bases. With 1 base clipped from V and 0 bases from J, the junction kept 9 bases outside the gene matches. The CDR3 extends over 19 amino acids. The germline V gene encodes CDR1 MRHNA and CDR2 SNTAGT. CDR3 DNA: TGTGCCAGCAGTGACTTTTCGGACAGGGGGTATCAAGCCAAAAACATTCAGTACTTC. As protein: CASSDFSDRGYQAKNIQYF.

The chain links TRBV10-3 to TRBJ2-7; a weak D match, TRBD1 (8 bases). V lost 6 bases to trimming and J lost 6 bases, with 18 bases between them. The germline CDR1 and CDR2 sequences are ENHRY and SYGVKD. The CDR3 is 14 residues long. The DNA of the CDR3 is TGTGCCATCAGCATTTCGACAGGGGAGGGCGAGCAGTACTTC. Protein product: CAISISTGEGEQYF.

The V call is TRBV30, the J call TRBJ1-1; tentative D call: TRBD1 (6 bases). The CDR3 is 13 residues long. Trimming pared 7 bases from V and 0 bases from J, leaving 12 bases between. The germline gives CDR1 GTSNPN, CDR2 SVGIG (reference sequence). The CDR3 nucleotides read TGTGCCTTCCAGGGGCAGTTGAACACTGAAGCTTTCTTT. Translating gives CAFQGQLNTEAFF.

The V and J genes are TRBV9 and TRBJ2-3, with D perhaps matching TRBD1 (6 bases). The germline gives CDR1 SGDLS, CDR2 YYNGEE. V was trimmed by 7 bases and J by 0 bases, leaving 15 bases between them. The CDR3 runs 15 residues. The DNA of the CDR3 is TGTGCCAGCGCCTACGGGACATTAAGCACAGATACGCAGTATTTT. The encoded protein is CASAYGTLSTDTQYF.

The gene calls are TRBV15 and TRBJ2-3; 7 bases are shared with TRBD2. V was pared by 3 bases and J by 2 bases, with 8 bases of the junction left unmatched. The CDR3 spans 16 residues. The germline V gene encodes CDR1 LNHNV and CDR2 YYDKDF (reference sequence). This chain's CDR3 is CATSRDGAGATDTQYF. CDR3 bases: TGTGCCACCAGCAGGGACGGGGCGGGAGCCACAGATACGCAGTATTTT.

This clone showed up just once. V gene TRBV15 combines with J gene TRBJ1-5; the D is unclear. The ends were cut back, 4 bases at V and 4 bases at J, with 11 bases in the middle. CDR1 and CDR2 from the germline V gene are LNHNV and YYDKDF (reference sequence). This CDR3 has 14 amino acids. CDR3 nucleotides: TGTGCCACCAGCATAACCCGAGAGAATCAGCCCCAGCATTTT. Protein product: CATSITRENQPQHF.

The rearrangement links TRBV5-1 to TRBJ2-7; 9 positions agree with TRBD2. The CDR3 extends over 15 amino acids. Germline V lookup: CDR1 SGHRS, CDR2 YFSETQ. The V gene end was trimmed by 0 bases and the J gene end by 5 bases; junction bases not matched to a gene: 6. CDR3 coding DNA: TGCGCCAGCAGCTTGGTTAGCGGGAGTGTCGACGAGCAGTACTTC. Translating it yields CASSLVSGSVDEQYF. Supplemented by reference TRBV5-1 and TRBJ2-7, the full variable domain reads KAGVTQTPRYLIKTRGQQVTLSCSPISGHRSVSWYQQTPGQGLQFLFEYFSETQRNKGNFPGRFSGRQFSNSRSEMNVSTLELGDSALYLCASSLVSGSVDEQYFGPGTRLTVT.

This clone was detected only once. The chain links TRBV18 to TRBJ2-2; 9 nucleotides agree with TRBD1. Germline CDR1 and CDR2: KGHSH and LQKENI. The CDR3 extends over 15 amino acids. J gave up 4 bases and V 2 bases, and 2 bases lay outside the gene matches. In DNA, the CDR3 is TGTGCCAGCTCACCAAGACAGGGGGGCACCGGGGAGCTGTTTTTT. Encoded protein: CASSPRQGGTGELFF.

The chain combines TRBV27 with TRBJ1-4; maybe TRBD1 (5 bases). This CDR3 region has 14 residues. The germline CDR1 and CDR2 sequences are MNHEY and SMNVEV (reference sequence). V was cut by 4 bases and J by 2 bases, with 8 bases left in between. This CDR3 is CASSSGPTNEKLFF. The CDR3 nucleotides read TGTGCCAGCAGTTCAGGGCCGACTAATGAAAAACTGTTTTTT.

This chain links TRBV2 with TRBJ2-5; perhaps TRBD2 as D (5 bases). V lost 10 bases and J 4 bases, leaving 16 bases between the germline ends. From germline, CDR1 is SNHLY and CDR2 FYNNEI. This CDR3 spans 13 amino acids. CDR3 amino acids: CATRPGRGETQYF. In DNA form, the CDR3 reads TGTGCCACCCGACCGGGCCGGGGAGAGACCCAGTACTTC.